A selection of T cell receptor beta chains follows, all from one sample in a study of T cell responses to AZD1222 COVID-19 vaccine. TCRdb's copy holds only in-frame clones and misses some; the assay was immunoSEQ multiplex PCR. The profile shows about 73,000 clones, roughly nine tenths of them singletons. The specimen comprised peripheral blood, sampled 28 days after the second AZD1222 dose. The receptors were sampled from an adult who received the AZD1222 COVID-19 vaccine. Each CDR3 is given with its conserved first and last residue.

v_call,j_call,cdr3_aa
TRBV29-1,TRBJ2-3,CSVEGGAAGGYTDTQYF
TRBV5-1,TRBJ2-2,CASTQQGATGELFF
TRBV5-1,TRBJ2-3,CASSLWAASTDTQYF
TRBV7-2,TRBJ2-1,CASSSAGSTLGGQFF
TRBV3-1/TRBV3-2,TRBJ1-3,CASSHYSGGTVVSGNTIYF
TRBV7-2,TRBJ2-2,CASSPVGTTNTGELFF
TRBV9,TRBJ2-3,CASSKVGQGEADTQYF
TRBV16,TRBJ1-4,CASSPNGATNEKLFF
TRBV15,TRBJ2-1,CATSSSGQVYNEQFF
TRBV7-8,TRBJ1-4,CASSARGTGIEKLFF
TRBV12-3/TRBV12-4,TRBJ1-2,CASSPMTGGYTF
TRBV7-2,TRBJ2-3,CASSTGAGDTDTQYF
TRBV5-8,TRBJ1-1,CASSWGRNTEAFF
TRBV12-5,TRBJ2-1,CASGLPRVGQSNEQFF
TRBV10-3,TRBJ2-7,CAISESNWPTHEQYF
TRBV2,TRBJ1-2,CASSGGQYGYTF
TRBV9,TRBJ2-6,CASSLVGANVLTF
TRBV20-1,TRBJ1-2,CSASDWGPNYGYTF
TRBV11-2,TRBJ2-2,CASSFAAGDTGELFF
TRBV6-2/TRBV6-3,TRBJ1-1,CASSPLSGAAAEAFF
TRBV6-5,TRBJ2-1,CASSSRGNNEQFF
TRBV27,TRBJ1-5,CASSPRQGHQPQHF
TRBV10-3,TRBJ1-3,CAISEGRAGSGNTIYF
TRBV7-9,TRBJ1-2,CASSSDGTNYGYTF
TRBV5-4,TRBJ2-6,CASSFPGTGANVLTF
TRBV2,TRBJ2-1,CASSSGTLNNEQFF
TRBV29-1,TRBJ1-4,CSVEGPETGGEKLFF
TRBV5-1,TRBJ2-7,CASSLGTVNTYEQYF
TRBV7-9,TRBJ1-4,CASSSGPQGLNEKLFF
TRBV24-1,TRBJ2-1,CATSDLARTSGFSYNEQFF
TRBV7-9,TRBJ2-7,CASSARDRAYEQYF
TRBV7-9,TRBJ2-2,CASSLPVISTGELFF
TRBV9,TRBJ2-2,CASSPWSGNTGELFF
TRBV12-3/TRBV12-4,TRBJ1-1,CASSLHTEAFF
TRBV12-3/TRBV12-4,TRBJ1-1,CASSYWKIEAFF
TRBV7-6,TRBJ2-1,CASSPSDGLIAYNEQFF
TRBV7-9,TRBJ2-3,CASSVGPSGTDTQYF
TRBV6-5,TRBJ1-5,CASMLGGPGNQPQHF